The 9 T cell receptor beta chains below all came from one sample that was sequenced in a study of shared clonotypes between healthy human individuals. The data were produced by immunoSEQ multiplex PCR, yet TCRdb's version contains in-frame clones alone and is incomplete. Among millions of clones listed, roughly 93% were seen once. The material sequenced was naive CD4+ T cells from PBMCs. Subset denoted: CD45RA+ positively selected. The receptors derive from a man younger than 30 in good health. Some clones in this sample may be carry-over from other donors' samples.

The chain carries TRBV6-4 and TRBJ2-3; 9 positions match TRBD2. Unmatched junction bases numbered 4, after V lost 4 bases and J lost 2 bases. CDR1 and CDR2 (germline): MRHNA, SNTAGT. The length of the CDR3 is 15 residues. This chain's CDR3 is CASSASGRPTDTQYF. In DNA form, the CDR3 reads TGTGCCAGCAGTGCGAGCGGGAGGCCCACAGATACGCAGTATTTT.

The V and J genes are TRBV28 and TRBJ2-3; D unclear. The germline V and J ends were trimmed by 4 bases and 3 bases, with 14 bases remaining between them. The germline gives CDR1 MDHEN, CDR2 SYDVKM. The CDR3 length is 15 residues. CDR3 sequence: CASSSTGVRTDTQYF. For the CDR3, the DNA is TGTGCCAGCAGTTCCACTGGGGTTCGGACAGATACGCAGTATTTT.

The J gene is TRBJ2-3, the V gene TRBV7-9; a weak D match, TRBD1 (6 bases). Germline CDR1 reads SEHNR; CDR2 reads FQNEAQ (reference sequence). Deletions cut 4 bases from V and 4 bases from J, with 18 bases between. This CDR3 contains 16 residues. CDR3 residues: CASSSRQVGTSDTQYF. CDR3 DNA sequence: TGTGCCAGCAGCTCAAGACAGGTGGGGACATCAGATACGCAGTATTTT.

The V and J genes are TRBV28 and TRBJ1-1; no definite D call. Trimming took 1 base from V and 4 from J, leaving 7 bases between them. The germline gives CDR1 MDHEN, CDR2 SYDVKM. This CDR3 comprises 13 residues. DNA of the CDR3: TGTGCCAGCAGTTTATCGGTGACCACTGAAGCTTTCTTT. Translating it yields CASSLSVTTEAFF.

The CDR3 DNA sequence: TGTGCCTGGAGTGGAGTCGTAAGCACTGAAGCTTTCTTT. Amino acids: CAWSGVVSTEAFF. The chain uses TRBV30 and TRBJ1-1; D is ambiguous. Trimming pared 1 base from V and 4 bases from J, leaving 10 bases between. The CDR3 is made up of 13 amino acids. Germline V gene sequence: CDR1 GTSNPN, CDR2 SVGIG (reference sequence).

The rearrangement links TRBV7-8 to TRBJ2-7; D is uncertain. The CDR3 is made up of 13 amino acids. The germline V and J ends were trimmed by 5 bases and 9 bases, with 17 bases remaining between them. Germline assignment: CDR1 SGHVS and CDR2 FQNEAQ. CDR3 sequence: CASSGGLLPRQYF. CDR3 coding DNA: TGTGCCAGCAGCGGCGGTCTCCTTCCGAGGCAGTACTTC.

This clone was found a few times. The rearrangement links TRBV10-3 to TRBJ1-1; D gene unclear. This CDR3 has 13 amino acids. V was trimmed by 5 bases and J by 0 bases, leaving 7 bases between them. Germline CDR1 is ENHRY and CDR2 is SYGVKD. CDR3 region: CAISLRMNTEAFF. CDR3 sequence (DNA): TGTGCCATCAGTCTAAGGATGAACACTGAAGCTTTCTTT.

V gene TRBV28 combines with J gene TRBJ2-7; a possible D gene is TRBD1 (7 bases). CDR1 MDHEN and CDR2 SYDVKM come from the germline V gene. The CDR3 is made up of 15 amino acids. Trimming shortened V by 5 bases and J by 2 bases, and 16 bases separated the two germline ends. Here the CDR3 reads CASSVAGGTAYEQYF. CDR3 in DNA: TGTGCCAGCAGTGTAGCAGGGGGGACGGCCTACGAGCAGTACTTC.

The DNA for the CDR3 is TGTGCCAGCAGTTACACCGGCCCTTTAGCCCAGTACTTC. Protein: CASSYTGPLAQYF. V and J are TRBV6-5 and TRBJ2-5; D is undetermined. V was trimmed by 2 bases and J by 9 bases, leaving 13 bases between them. Germline V CDR1 and CDR2: MNHEY, SVGAGI. This CDR3 has 13 amino acids.